A single sample gave rise to the 25 T cell receptor beta chains below, sequenced in a study of T cells in Graves' hyperthyroidism and ophthalmopathy. The investigators amplified TCR beta CDR3 regions from RNA transcripts. HTBI primers were employed in a first-round RT-PCR of the TCR CDR3. TCRdb re-analysed the multiplex PCR reads in MiXCR, keeping a single row per CDR3 protein. This table holds 620,000 or so distinct CDR3 sequences, 14% found once. Sequencing was performed on blood. The source is a woman between 45 and 65 years old with Graves' ophthalmopathy.

V gene TRBV4-2 combines with J gene TRBJ2-4; TRBD2 might be the D (5 bases). The CDR3 has 16 amino acids. Germline-derived CDR1 and CDR2 are LGHNA and YNFKEQ. V was trimmed by 0 bases and J by 7 bases, leaving 16 bases between them. CDR3 nucleotides: TGTGCCAGCAGCCAAGATCTCGCTGGGCGGGCGAACATTCAGTACTTC. This gives the protein CASSQDLAGRANIQYF.

Turning to this clonotype: This may arise from a read error, as a much more abundant clone is one base away. The chain is built from TRBV28 and TRBJ2-7, with D unclear. Germline assignment: CDR1 MDHEN and CDR2 SYDVKM. The CDR3 consists of 12 residues. The CDR3 loop reads CATTGARYEQCF. In DNA, the CDR3 is TGTGCCACCACGGGCGCCCGCTACGAGCAGTGCTTC.

This clonotype was detected a few times. A much larger clone lies one base from this, so it may be a read error. The chain links TRBV20-1 to TRBJ2-2; D not resolved. The germline V gene has CDR1 DFQATT and CDR2 SNEGSKA (reference sequence). This CDR3 has 13 residues. V dropped 5 bases and J dropped 6 bases, with 13 bases sitting between them. This CDR3 reads CSAWVEWAGELFF. Written as DNA, the CDR3 is TGCAGTGCTTGGGTGGAGTGGGCCGGGGAGCTGTTTTTT.

This clonotype occurred many times. This sequence joins TRBV28 and TRBJ1-2; TRBD1 is a possible D gene (5 bases). CDR3 length equals 13 residues. CDR1 MDHEN and CDR2 SYDVKM come from the germline V gene. V lost 6 bases, J lost 8 bases, and 16 bases lay in between. The CDR3 reads CASSLLGTFGYTF. The CDR3 DNA sequence: TGTGCCAGCAGCCTCCTAGGGACGTTCGGCTACACCTTC.

This clonotype has at least ten counts. V gene TRBV15 combines with J gene TRBJ1-1; D perhaps matches TRBD1 (5 bases). The CDR3 length is 14 residues. Trimming cost V 4 bases and J 2 bases, with 11 bases left between them. Germline CDR1 is LNHNV and CDR2 is YYDKDF (reference sequence). Here the CDR3 DNA reads TGTGCCACCAGCAAGGGGCCCGGAAACACTGAAGCTTTCTTT. Encoded protein: CATSKGPGNTEAFF. Using reference TRBV15 and TRBJ1-1 for the parts outside the CDR3, the full variable domain is DAMVIQNPRYQVTQFGKPVTLSCSQTLNHNVMYWYQQKSSQAPKLLFHYYDKDFNNEADTPDNFQSRRPNTSFCFLDIRSPGLGDTAMYLCATSKGPGNTEAFFGQGTRLTVV.

This clonotype was detected many times. V is TRBV6-1 and J is TRBJ1-1, with TRBD1 matching 7 bases. The CDR3 totals 11 residues. The junction had 5 bases not matched to a gene; V was cut back by 5 bases and J by 11 bases. The germline V gene encodes CDR1 MNHNS and CDR2 SASEGT. The chain's CDR3 is CASSSGTAAFF. The CDR3 DNA reads as TGTGCCAGCAGTTCGGGGACAGCGGCTTTCTTT.

This clonotype was seen at least ten times. The J gene is TRBJ2-3, the V gene TRBV28; TRBD2 matches 8 bases. The CDR3 consists of 16 residues. The junction had 7 bases not matched to a gene; V was cut back by 4 bases and J by 1 base. Germline lookup yields CDR1 MDHEN and CDR2 SYDVKM. The CDR3 DNA reads as TGTGCCAGCAGTTCAGGAGTAGCGGGACGCACAGATACGCAGTATTTT. It specifies CASSSGVAGRTDTQYF.

This clonotype was seen ten or more times. The genes are TRBV2 and TRBJ2-5; possible D gene TRBD2, 6 bases. This CDR3 contains 12 residues. Trimming stripped 8 bases from V and 5 bases from J, with 12 bases between. Germline CDR1 reads SNHLY; CDR2 reads FYNNEI. This CDR3 is CASQDRGETQYF. The CDR3 region has the DNA TGTGCCAGCCAGGACCGGGGGGAGACCCAGTACTTC. Using reference TRBV2 and TRBJ2-5 for the parts outside the CDR3, the full variable domain is EPEVTQTPSHQVTQMGQEVILRCVPISNHLYFYWYRQILGQKVEFLVSFYNNEISEKSEIFDDQFSVERPDGSNFTLKIRSTKLEDSAMYFCASQDRGETQYFGPGTRLLVL.

This clonotype has ten or more counts. The rearrangement joins TRBV18 to TRBJ2-1; 10 nucleotides line up with TRBD2. The CDR3 is 16 residues long. The V gene's germline CDR1 is KGHSH and CDR2 LQKENI. J was trimmed by 2 bases and V by 6 bases; bases with no gene match: 7. The CDR3 region has the DNA TGTGCCAGCTCGCGTTACACTAGCGGGACCTACAATGAGCAGTTCTTC. Translation: CASSRYTSGTYNEQFF.

The chain combines TRBV20-1 with TRBJ1-2; D is ambiguous. Germline lookup yields CDR1 DFQATT and CDR2 SNEGSKA (reference sequence). The CDR3 contains 13 residues. The V end was cut by 1 base, the J end by 7 bases, with 13 bases between. The DNA of the CDR3 is TGCAGTGCTAGAGTCCCGAACTCGGGTGGCTACACCTTC. The encoded protein is CSARVPNSGGYTF.

The chain carries TRBV4-1 and TRBJ1-2, with D possibly being TRBD1 (6 bases). The germline V gene has CDR1 MGHRA and CDR2 YSYEKL. The CDR3 has 14 residues. V was pared by 1 base and J by 8 bases, with 14 bases between. This CDR3 is CASSQAGDRYGYTF. DNA of the CDR3: TGCGCCAGCAGCCAAGCAGGGGACCGCTACGGCTACACCTTC.

This clonotype showed up many times. V is TRBV7-8 and J is TRBJ1-4; D remains unclear. CDR1 SGHVS and CDR2 FQNEAQ come from the germline V gene. Trimming stripped 6 bases from V and 0 bases from J, with 11 bases between. This CDR3 is built from 15 residues. CDR3 in amino acids: CASSYSGTTNEKLFF. The DNA for the CDR3 is TGTGCCAGCAGTTACTCAGGAACAACTAATGAAAAACTGTTTTTT.

Many counts were recorded for this clonotype. The CDR3 DNA follows: TGTGCCAGCAGCTTAGGACTAGCGGGACTCAATGAGCAGTTCTTC. It is translated as CASSLGLAGLNEQFF. V and J are TRBV7-3 and TRBJ2-1, with 12 bases aligning to TRBD2. There are 15 residues in the CDR3. V lost 2 bases to trimming and J lost 6 bases; unmatched junction nucleotides: 2. The germline V gene has CDR1 SGHTA and CDR2 FQGTGA. The full variable domain, completed using reference TRBV7-3 and TRBJ2-1, is GAGVSQTPSNKVTEKGKYVELRCDPISGHTALYWYRQSLGQGPEFLIYFQGTGAADDSGLPNDRFFAVRPEGSVSTLKIQRTERGDSAVYLCASSLGLAGLNEQFFGPGTRLTVL.

Written as DNA, the CDR3 is TGTGCCAGCAGCTTTGGGGGTGGTAATGAAAAACTGTTTTTT. Its protein is CASSFGGGNEKLFF. The chain combines TRBV7-9 with TRBJ1-4; D is possibly TRBD1 (5 bases). The ends were cut back, 3 bases at V and 4 bases at J, with 9 bases in the middle. Looked up from germline, CDR1 is SEHNR and CDR2 is FQNEAQ (reference sequence). This CDR3 is 14 amino acids long.

The rearrangement joins TRBV9 to TRBJ1-6; 7 positions match TRBD1. There are 15 residues in the CDR3. Germline CDR1 and CDR2: SGDLS and YYNGEE. J lost 7 bases, V lost 3 bases, and 7 bases had no gene match. The CDR3 bases are TGTGCCAGCAGCGCCATGGACAGGTTGAATTCACCCCTCCACTTT. This codes for CASSAMDRLNSPLHF.

This clonotype turned up a few times. The V and J genes are TRBV18 and TRBJ2-7; 8 bases are shared with TRBD1. The junction had 3 bases not matched to a gene; V was cut back by 2 bases and J by 3 bases. This CDR3 spans 14 amino acids. CDR1 is KGHSH and CDR2 is LQKENI in the germline V gene. The CDR3 coding sequence is TGTGCCAGCTCACCAGTCACAGGGGGCTACGAGCAGTACTTC. Its translation: CASSPVTGGYEQYF.

Many counts were recorded for this clonotype. The V gene is TRBV6-1, the J gene TRBJ1-5; D possibly corresponds to TRBD1 (5 bases). Germline V lookup: CDR1 MNHNS, CDR2 SASEGT. Trimming removed 5 bases from V and 3 bases from J, with 17 bases in between. The CDR3 is 16 amino acids. The CDR3 sequence is CASSRLMTEPNQPQHF. CDR3 coding DNA: TGTGCCAGCAGTCGCCTTATGACAGAACCCAATCAGCCCCAGCATTTT.

This chain links TRBV6-1 with TRBJ2-7; TRBD1 matches at 11 bases. With 6 bases clipped from V and 5 bases from J, the junction kept 9 bases outside the gene matches. Germline V gives CDR1 MNHNS, CDR2 SASEGT. The CDR3 covers 15 residues. The CDR3 loop is CASSATWDRGNEQYF. The CDR3 DNA follows: TGTGCCAGCAGCGCCACCTGGGACAGGGGGAACGAGCAGTACTTC.

In its sample, this clonotype was seen many times. The chain recombines TRBV20-1 with TRBJ2-7, with 7 positions matching TRBD1. The CDR3 sequence is 13 residues long. Germline CDR1 reads DFQATT; CDR2 reads SNEGSKA (reference sequence). The junction had 4 bases not matched to a gene; V was cut back by 5 bases and J by 0 bases. CDR3 in DNA: TGCAGTGCTCCTGACAGGGTCTCCTACGAGCAGTACTTC. Protein product: CSAPDRVSYEQYF.

The rearrangement links TRBV7-2 to TRBJ2-7, with D unresolved. The CDR3 length is 13 residues. V was pared by 5 bases and J by 6 bases, with 14 bases between. Germline V lookup: CDR1 SGHTA, CDR2 FQGNSA. Here the CDR3 DNA reads TGTGCCAGCAGCCTCTTAGGGCCCGGCGAGCAGTACTTC. Protein product: CASSLLGPGEQYF.

At least ten counts were recorded for this clonotype. V usage is TRBV5-1 and J usage is TRBJ2-2; 9 bases line up with TRBD2. V shed 4 bases, J shed 1 base, and the junction held 5 bases outside the gene matches. CDR3 length: 16 residues. In germline, CDR1 is SGHRS, CDR2 YFSETQ. The DNA for the CDR3 is TGCGCCAGCAGCCGCCTAGCGGGGCAGAACACCGGGGAGCTGTTTTTT. Amino acids: CASSRLAGQNTGELFF. The complete variable domain, with remaining parts taken from reference TRBV5-1 and TRBJ2-2, reads KAGVTQTPRYLIKTRGQQVTLSCSPISGHRSVSWYQQTPGQGLQFLFEYFSETQRNKGNFPGRFSGRQFSNSRSEMNVSTLELGDSALYLCASSRLAGQNTGELFFGEGSRLTVL.

The chain combines TRBV5-1 with TRBJ2-5; D perhaps matches TRBD2 (5 bases). Looked up from germline, CDR1 is SGHRS and CDR2 is YFSETQ. The CDR3 runs 13 residues. V shed 0 bases and J shed 5 bases, with 8 bases lying between them. The CDR3: CASSLVRGETQYF. CDR3 nucleotides: TGCGCCAGCAGCTTGGTTCGAGGGGAGACCCAGTACTTC.

This sequence joins TRBV27 and TRBJ1-4; no clear D gene. V was pared by 6 bases and J by 5 bases, with 13 bases between. CDR1 is MNHEY, CDR2 SMNVEV, per germline (reference sequence). This CDR3 region has 14 residues. CDR3 loop: CASRAGDGNEKLFF. DNA of the CDR3: TGTGCCAGCAGGGCGGGAGACGGGAATGAAAAACTGTTTTTT.

In its sample, this clonotype was seen a few times. The chain uses TRBV3-1 and TRBJ2-1; D unclear. The V gene lost 2 bases and the J gene lost 9 bases, with 11 bases spanning the gap. Germline CDR1 is LGHDT and CDR2 is YNNKEL (reference sequence). This CDR3 contains 13 residues. The CDR3 reads CASSQFLVTEQFF. In DNA, the CDR3 is TGTGCCAGCAGCCAATTTCTCGTTACTGAGCAGTTCTTC.

The table lists this clonotype with many counts. V usage is TRBV29-1 and J usage is TRBJ2-3; 8 nucleotides align to TRBD2. J was trimmed by 0 bases and V by 5 bases; bases with no gene match: 4. The CDR3 covers 14 residues. Germline CDR1 and CDR2: SQVTM and ANQGSEA. This CDR3 reads CSVTSGGSTDTQYF. The CDR3 region has the DNA TGCAGCGTTACCAGCGGGGGTAGCACAGATACGCAGTATTTT.